This T cell receptor (beta chain) was recorded in a study of blood T cell repertoires in COVID-19. Deletions cut 1 base from V and 6 bases from J, with 5 bases between. Germline V gene sequence: CDR1 SGHAT, CDR2 FQNNGV. The CDR3 has 12 amino acids. TCRdb's table, derived via immunoSEQ multiplex PCR, lists solely in-frame clones and lacks some. The table includes 60,000 to 75,000 clones, around two thirds detected once. The specimen sequenced was PBMCs or T cells enriched from blood (not recorded which). The genes are TRBV11-2 and TRBJ2-3, with no clear D. This receptor was taken from a woman aged 60-70 years who had been exposed to COVID-19. CDR3 in amino acids: CASSLVGDTQYF. For the CDR3, the DNA is TGTGCCAGCAGCTTAGTCGGGGATACGCAGTATTTT.